The entry below gives a single TCR beta chain sequence along with its context. The data belong to a study of blood T cell repertoires in COVID-19. At the level of the study: Researchers got acute and convalescent COVID-19 samples from the United States, Italy and Spain. Nucleic acid was either cDNA or gDNA, and it came from T cells, B-cell-depleted T cells, or PBMCs.

The V segment lost 1 base and the J segment 0 bases; nucleotides outside the gene matches: 9. Germline V gives CDR1 LNHDA, CDR2 SQIVND (reference sequence). The CDR3 totals 18 residues. Original handling: Amplification of reference gene primers provided the estimated nucleated cell counts. Libraries were prepared by immunoSEQ multiplex PCR; TCRdb keeps only in-frame clonotypes and omits some of them. V, J and clone size reflect that table, while D and trimming were determined from the DNA. The data contain 60,000 to 75,000 clones, 82% of them seen just once; the ten biggest clones take up around 12%.

The sequenced sample was peripheral blood. The chain combines TRBV19 with TRBJ1-5, with 7 bases aligning to TRBD1. The origin of this receptor is a human donor in a cohort sampled during active COVID-19. The CDR3 DNA follows: TGTGCCAGTAGTATAGTCCTGACAGGGCTTTATAGCAATCAGCCCCAGCATTTT. It yields the protein CASSIVLTGLYSNQPQHF.